This TCR beta chain was captured by sequencing in a study of blood T cells in healthy people across ages. Each sample yielded at least 5.5 micrograms of PBMC total RNA. Then a second PCR, running about 6 to 12 cycles, was carried out with a sample-barcoded 5' primer and a J-beta primer mix. All cDNA molecules were each tagged by a template-switch adaptor with 12 random nucleotides. TCRdb passed the 5' RACE reads through MiXCR, listing each CDR3 protein once. This table holds about 800,000 distinct CDR3 sequences, approximately 25% found once. This CDR3 is 12 amino acids long. V lost 5 bases, J lost 5 bases, and 6 bases lay in between. Germline assignment: CDR1 KGHDR and CDR2 SFDVKD. The sample was also reused in another study, on T cells of mothers and their children. That report adds: Compared with unrelated pairs, related mother-child pairs had slightly higher, non-significant overlap.

Sequencing input: blood. The chain links TRBV24-1 to TRBJ2-1; either TRBD1 or TRBD2 may supply D (5 bases each). This TCR derives from a boy between 5 and 17 years old in good health. The CDR3 DNA sequence: TGTGCCACCAGTGTGGGGGACAATGAGCAGTTCTTC. This translates into CATSVGDNEQFF.